This T cell receptor beta chain was profiled in a study of cytomegalovirus exposure and HLA in healthy donors (dated by TCRdb to 2016 to 2017). For the wider study: An earlier analysis of some 500 of the donors reported approximately 270 Gb of sequence data and 117 million unique TCR beta sequences from 150 million to 200 million T cells. A separate validation cohort of 100 to 150 different subjects was used in addition to the roughly 700-subject first cohort. In a later analysis, previously published TCR beta repertoires from about 640 donors were re-analyzed and high-resolution HLA genotyping was added so that TCR occurrence patterns could be studied. To decide whether each TCR beta V gene segment behaved as functional or pseudogenic, an earlier analysis of approximately 600 of the donors relied on high-throughput TCR beta sequencing. A later genetic analysis used genome-wide SNP genotypes for about 65% of the 666 donors, treating that subset as a discovery cohort. Of the roughly 400 genotyped donors, approximately 83% fell in the genetic ancestry cluster associated with self-reported Caucasian donors. The study was designed to test whether signatures of past pathogen exposure could be identified by cataloging public T cell receptors. In the later analysis, no new phenotypic data were used to find candidate immune exposures; instead, reliance was placed on TCR beta sequences and their occurrence across donors. All discovery cohort repertoires had been generated on a single sequencing platform. Class I and class II HLA loci were covered by the typing at four-digit resolution. The number of donors typed differed by locus, with about 629-640 for A, B, C, DRB1 and DQB1, 522 for DQA1, over 600 for DPA1, and around 460 for DPB1. The study combined high-throughput TCR immunosequencing, statistical association of individual TCRs with disease status, and machine learning to predict cytomegalovirus infection status. Alongside the repertoire data, information on donor age, sex, ethnicity and CMV serostatus was compiled. Approximately 300 gigabases of sequencing data and around 88 million unique TCR sequences made up an early release that covered 500 to 650 HLA-typed donors. Using immunosequencing, the study profiled T cell repertoires from about 650 subjects and related those repertoires to cytomegalovirus serostatus. Across about 380 genotyped donors of the cohort, an average of about 240,000 unique TCR beta nucleotide sequences per donor were sequenced, and about a sixth of those sequences were non-productive. Several DR-DQ haplotypes were treated as single units for association and clustering because of strong linkage in the cohort. Here is what the overall study found, with its caveats: Some IMGT-functional V segments, including TRBV6-2 and TRBV6-3, could not be distinguished by the 87-base-pair reads and were therefore excluded. An association between a missense DCLRE1C variant and V-gene and J-gene trimming of TCR beta chains was found in a later genetic analysis and replicated in an independent cohort. According to a later analysis, most CMV-associated TCR beta chains appeared to be HLA-restricted, and the HLA associations seemed to be driven largely by CMV exposure. An earlier analysis of roughly 570 of the donors showed that most TCR beta V segments appeared in productive rearrangements either about 87% or about 30% of the time, which broadly matched IMGT annotations. In a later analysis, HLA-associated TCR beta chains showed more clonal expansion and lower generation probabilities than non-associated chains that were equally common. Roughly uniform sequencing depth across donors was assumed in presence/absence analyses, although this assumption may not hold. A later analysis associated about 18,000 TCR beta sequences with specific HLA alleles at a false discovery rate of 0.05. Correlated functional status among segregating V segments might reflect linkage disequilibrium, but an unknown experimental factor could not be ruled out. Because counts were too low, some 17 rarely observed V segments, including chromosome 9 orphons, were left out of the earlier analysis of some 640 of the donors. A further reported finding was that TCR beta sequences accurately predicted the HLA-A and HLA-B alleles for most subjects in the first cohort. Several of the top co-occurrence clusters appeared to be linked to parvovirus B19, influenza, CMV and Epstein-Barr virus, according to a later analysis. A few of the identified cytomegalovirus-associated TCR beta chains were confirmed in vitro to be specific for cytomegalovirus antigens. Because HLA typing was missing for some donors at each locus, association tests included only the typed subset. CMV serostatus was the only immune exposure information available for the cohort. In a later analysis, TCR association rates were found to vary across HLA loci, with the most associated TCRs seen for DRB1 alleles and the fewest for HLA-C alleles. The classifier was reported to diagnose cytomegalovirus status with high specificity and sensitivity in both the original cohort and the validation cohort. A group of highly shared sequence variants was considered likely to be a technical artifact of the sequencing pipeline. Assigning TCR associations to individual alleles was difficult when HLA alleles, especially DR and DQ, strongly co-occurred. In a later genetic analysis, fewer N-insertions in productive TCRs were reported among donors in an Asian-associated ancestry cluster than the 666-donor mean. While some public TCRs were present in many individuals, most TCR sequences turned up only very rarely across donors. The cohort was sequenced for TCR beta chains only, and without alpha or paired-chain data the features that could be detected were limited. It was suggested by the authors that the approach could potentially be generalized to other disease states and immunological phenotypes. The study listed 164 TCR beta chains as associated with cytomegalovirus.

The cohort consisted of hundreds of healthy bone marrow donors. All cohort members were sampled while nominally healthy, although unrecorded immune exposures were likely present. The donor was CMV seronegative and belonged to the group of roughly 330 seronegative cohort members. A peripheral blood sample was collected from each donor, and TCR beta sequencing was performed on peripheral blood mononuclear cells. The Qiagen DNeasy Blood Extraction Kit was used to extract genomic DNA from the blood cell samples. Remarks on this clone: Its binding antigen is unknown. Base qualities are not recorded, but no much larger clone differs from it by a single base.

V is shortened by 1 base, J by 0 bases, and the region joining them spans 7 bases. CDR1 and CDR2 are drawn from the germline V gene: SGHRS, YFSETQ. The CDR3 runs 14 residues from the cysteine to the phenylalanine. The sequence is cut down to CDR3 DNA, 42 bases in frame from base 1. Preparation of the library involved the immunoSEQ multiplex PCR assay. For the multiplex PCR, a mixture combining 60 forward primers for TCR Vbeta segments and 13 reverse primers for TCR Jbeta segments was used. A multiplex PCR assay on genomic DNA amplified the CDR3 region of rearranged TCR beta genes. The Illumina HiSeq System was used to sequence the amplified TCR beta libraries as 87-base-pair reads. The original pipeline was this. A later analysis counted some 80 million unique TCR beta chains across the 666 repertoires, and roughly 10 million of these chains were shared by at least two donors. A nearest-neighbor algorithm error-corrected the raw reads and collapsed the reads into unique sequences, merging closely related sequences to remove PCR and sequencing errors. V, D and J gene segments were assigned by aligning CDR3 sequences to IMGT reference sequences. For a sequence to be retained, a match of at least six nucleotides to both a V gene segment and a J gene segment was required. Rearrangements were classified as productive when the CDR3 lacked stop codons and remained in frame with V and J, and all other rearrangements were classified as non-productive. CDR3 was defined by IMGT convention, running from the second conserved V-encoded cysteine to the conserved J-encoded phenylalanine. The earlier analysis of 587 of the donors excluded any sequence lacking an unambiguous match to a single V gene segment. An earlier analysis of about 600 of the donors called V segments functional above 56.7% productive rearrangements and segregating when the between-donor standard deviation exceeded 5%. A statistical classification framework was developed to diagnose cytomegalovirus status using the catalog of TCR beta chain sequences. In a later analysis, V and J genes were assigned by comparing TCR nucleotide sequences against IMGT/GENE-DB human TR gene sequences. In a later analysis, CDR3 sequences and most-parsimonious VDJ recombination scenarios were assigned using the TCRdist pipeline. In a later analysis, each TCR beta chain was defined by its CDR3 amino acid sequence together with its V-gene family, and reads without a unique V-gene family were excluded. To address suspected cross-contamination and a sequencing artifact, a later analysis removed under 600 highly shared, low-generation-probability nucleotide sequences. For each public chain, a later analysis derived a clonal expansion index from normalized ranks of inferred template counts within each repertoire. A later analysis computed generation probabilities with a VDJ recombination model fitted to out-of-frame rearrangements, and checked the results against IGoR. Hypergeometric tests were used in a later analysis to score TCR-TCR, TCR-HLA and TCR-CMV co-occurrence, with a repertoire-size bias correction applied to the TCR pairs. A later analysis estimated false discovery rates by permuting HLA or CMV assignments 20 times. In a later analysis, co-occurring TCRs were grouped using DBSCAN, with TCRdist sequence similarity added in when clustering inside HLA-allele-positive subsets. Repertoires with fewer than 30,000 or more than 120,000 public chains were left out of co-occurrence clustering, as were a few repertoires with anomalous nucleotide sharing. TCRdb obtained this table from immuneACCESS and retained in-frame rearrangements with V and J assigned. These tables miss some clones; where compared with another copy, unresolved V genes account for less than half of the shortfall, and the remainder is unexplained. V, J and clone size are taken as reported in that table, and D and trimming were inferred from the DNA itself. This sample holds around 180,000 clones; about four fifths were observed only once. The ten largest make up 2.4% of the sample.

Sequencing was performed on PBMCs. The sequence joins TRBV5-1 to TRBJ1-1; there is no confident call for the D gene. This clonotype was sampled from a male donor in good health and CMV-seronegative. The CDR3 loop reads CASSLYEVNTEAFF. The DNA is as follows: TGCGCCAGCAGCTTGTACGAGGTGAACACTGAAGCTTTCTTT.